This T cell receptor beta chain derives from a study of cytomegalovirus exposure and HLA in healthy donors. Germline V CDR1 and CDR2: MRHNA, SNTAGT. The V end lost 7 bases, the J end lost 1 base, and 19 bases lay between the germline ends. This CDR3 is 16 amino acids long. A multiplex PCR was run with 60 Vbeta primers and 13 Jbeta primers. Only in-frame clones appear in the TCRdb table, and some are missing; sequencing was by immunoSEQ multiplex PCR. The data hold approximately 110,000 clones, with roughly 63% observed a single time. This receptor was taken from a woman in her seventies in good health and CMV-seropositive. The rearrangement uses TRBV6-4 and TRBJ1-1; TRBD1 is a possible D gene (6 bases). Sequenced material: PBMCs. Here the CDR3 reads CASIVSSDRTNTEAFF. The CDR3 DNA sequence: TGTGCCAGCATAGTCTCGAGCGACAGGACGAACACTGAAGCTTTCTTT.